The rows below give T cell receptor beta chains drawn from one sample of a study of control samples from healthy donors and cancer patients. Profiled with immunoSEQ multiplex PCR; TCRdb holds only in-frame clones, not every one. Here the sample spans around 150,000 clones, approximately 86% being singletons. Sequencing used blood. The source of these receptors is a man aged 18 to 29 in good health. Both conserved end residues are part of each CDR3. A D gene is named only where the DNA matches it firmly.

d_call: TRBD1
v_call: TRBV4-3
j_call: TRBJ2-2
cdr3_aa: CASSPWTGSAVGELFF

d_call: NA
v_call: TRBV6-5
j_call: TRBJ1-2
cdr3_aa: CASRNLIGYTF

d_call: NA
v_call: TRBV11-3
j_call: TRBJ2-2
cdr3_aa: CASSLGRGSHTGELFF

d_call: NA
v_call: TRBV30
j_call: TRBJ1-2
cdr3_aa: CAWSIGPGYTF

d_call: NA
v_call: TRBV7-8
j_call: TRBJ2-3
cdr3_aa: CASSGPASAVGVDTQYF

d_call: TRBD1
v_call: TRBV28
j_call: TRBJ1-2
cdr3_aa: CASSFRGYGYTF

d_call: NA
v_call: TRBV11-1
j_call: TRBJ2-1
cdr3_aa: CASSWDGSSYNEQFF

d_call: TRBD2
v_call: TRBV4-1
j_call: TRBJ2-1
cdr3_aa: CASSQGYIGGGVNEQFF

d_call: NA
v_call: TRBV5-4
j_call: TRBJ2-2
cdr3_aa: CASQGRQNTGELFF

d_call: TRBD1
v_call: TRBV6-2/TRBV6-3
j_call: TRBJ2-7
cdr3_aa: CASSKWDRGYEQYF

d_call: NA
v_call: TRBV30
j_call: TRBJ2-7
cdr3_aa: CAWSDQGTYEQYF

d_call: NA
v_call: TRBV11-2
j_call: TRBJ2-5
cdr3_aa: CASSPSRGIGETQYF

d_call: NA
v_call: TRBV9
j_call: TRBJ2-7
cdr3_aa: CASSGEDGRWDEQYF

d_call: TRBD1
v_call: TRBV10-1
j_call: TRBJ2-7
cdr3_aa: CASRGTGPYEQYF

d_call: NA
v_call: TRBV7-2
j_call: TRBJ2-5
cdr3_aa: CASSLEVYQETQYF

d_call: NA
v_call: TRBV13
j_call: TRBJ2-1
cdr3_aa: CASSSPGLVYNEQFF

d_call: NA
v_call: TRBV5-5
j_call: TRBJ1-2
cdr3_aa: CASSSADRGTVFYGYTF

d_call: TRBD2
v_call: TRBV20-1
j_call: TRBJ2-4
cdr3_aa: CSASTSGGENIQYF

d_call: NA
v_call: TRBV28
j_call: TRBJ2-7
cdr3_aa: CASAYGGSTDYEQYF

d_call: TRBD1
v_call: TRBV5-4
j_call: TRBJ1-2
cdr3_aa: CASSPRDRVYGYTF

d_call: NA
v_call: TRBV5-1
j_call: TRBJ2-7
cdr3_aa: CASSLQTGSSYEQYF

d_call: NA
v_call: TRBV21-1
j_call: TRBJ2-2
cdr3_aa: CASSKVGRVITGELFF

d_call: NA
v_call: TRBV24-1
j_call: TRBJ1-1
cdr3_aa: CATTASGTRNTEAFF

d_call: NA
v_call: TRBV11-3
j_call: TRBJ1-5
cdr3_aa: CASSLDLGVMGKDNQPQHF

d_call: NA
v_call: TRBV30
j_call: TRBJ2-7
cdr3_aa: CAWMAGFHEQYF

d_call: NA
v_call: TRBV28
j_call: TRBJ1-5
cdr3_aa: CASSSGYSNQPQHF

d_call: TRBD2
v_call: TRBV6-1
j_call: TRBJ2-7
cdr3_aa: CASSDRSRGTSSYEQYF

d_call: NA
v_call: TRBV11-2
j_call: TRBJ1-1
cdr3_aa: CASSLVGVQGEAFF

d_call: NA
v_call: TRBV28
j_call: TRBJ1-3
cdr3_aa: CASSPLSENTIYF

d_call: NA
v_call: TRBV20-1
j_call: TRBJ1-2
cdr3_aa: CSARGGDGYTF

d_call: TRBD2
v_call: TRBV27
j_call: TRBJ2-5
cdr3_aa: CASSSRGGGQETQYF

d_call: TRBD2
v_call: TRBV6-6
j_call: TRBJ2-5
cdr3_aa: CASRKGLNEETQYF

d_call: NA
v_call: TRBV9
j_call: TRBJ2-4
cdr3_aa: CASRIDGKSIQYF

d_call: NA
v_call: TRBV9
j_call: TRBJ2-2
cdr3_aa: CASSVGTGNTGELFF

d_call: NA
v_call: TRBV9
j_call: TRBJ2-5
cdr3_aa: CASSVGLVQETQYF

d_call: NA
v_call: TRBV5-8
j_call: TRBJ2-1
cdr3_aa: CASSFDSYNEQFF

d_call: NA
v_call: TRBV5-6
j_call: TRBJ1-4
cdr3_aa: CASSLIATNEKLFF

d_call: NA
v_call: TRBV30
j_call: TRBJ2-3
cdr3_aa: CAWSGRRTDTQYF

d_call: NA
v_call: TRBV19
j_call: TRBJ1-1
cdr3_aa: CASSMKVLNTEAFF

d_call: NA
v_call: TRBV24-1
j_call: TRBJ2-5
cdr3_aa: CATSDDGSPETQYF

d_call: NA
v_call: TRBV6-5
j_call: TRBJ1-5
cdr3_aa: CASRTGAYSNQPQHF

d_call: TRBD1
v_call: TRBV3-1/TRBV3-2
j_call: TRBJ1-1
cdr3_aa: CASSLVGTAVGSEAFF

d_call: TRBD2
v_call: TRBV9
j_call: TRBJ2-3
cdr3_aa: CASSGTSGKPPSTDTQYF

d_call: NA
v_call: TRBV11-2
j_call: TRBJ2-7
cdr3_aa: CASSLASMEQYF

d_call: TRBD1
v_call: TRBV5-1
j_call: TRBJ1-3
cdr3_aa: CASSFFRDRLGSGNTIYF

d_call: NA
v_call: TRBV15
j_call: TRBJ2-1
cdr3_aa: CATSRDPSVWEQFF

d_call: NA
v_call: TRBV2
j_call: TRBJ1-4
cdr3_aa: CASNINLQEKLFF

d_call: NA
v_call: TRBV6-5
j_call: TRBJ2-1
cdr3_aa: CASTGAYNEQFF

d_call: NA
v_call: TRBV7-3
j_call: TRBJ1-1
cdr3_aa: CASSGGRETEAFF

d_call: NA
v_call: TRBV4-2
j_call: TRBJ1-4
cdr3_aa: CASSQFNSNEKLFF

d_call: TRBD1
v_call: TRBV4-3
j_call: TRBJ1-2
cdr3_aa: CASSRTQGADYGYTF

d_call: NA
v_call: TRBV6-4
j_call: TRBJ1-1
cdr3_aa: CASQGKRNTEAFF

d_call: TRBD1
v_call: TRBV19
j_call: TRBJ1-2
cdr3_aa: CASSMAVTGAYNYGYTF

d_call: TRBD2
v_call: TRBV18
j_call: TRBJ2-7
cdr3_aa: CASSPVGGAYEQYF

d_call: NA
v_call: TRBV30
j_call: TRBJ2-2
cdr3_aa: CAWSLQRTGELFF